This record looks at one T cell receptor (beta chain) sequence and its context. Its cognate antigen has yet to be identified. Per-base qualities were not stored, and no clone one base away is much larger. The entry originates in a study of control samples from healthy donors and cancer patients (TCRdb year 2020). Library preparation was by the immunoSEQ multiplex PCR assay. TCRdb holds this immuneACCESS table with in-frame rearrangements only. Some clones are missing; in checked studies, unresolved V genes explain under half, and the rest has no known cause. Counted in this sample were over 40,000 clones; more than 70% of them appeared once. The top ten constitute approximately 40% of the sample. The sample taken for sequencing was PBMCs. This clonotype originated in a man aged 50 to 60 with head and neck cancer.

The CDR3 is CASSQVLRRETQYF. At the DNA level, the sequence is TGTGCCAGCAGCCAAGTTTTAAGGCGGGAGACCCAGTACTTC. The chain couples TRBV3-1 (or the pseudogene TRBV3-2) to TRBJ2-5; no D gene is confidently identified. CDR1 and CDR2 were assigned from the germline V gene (reference sequence) as LGHDT and YNNKEL. Trimming costs V 1 base and J 5 bases, and their ends lie 11 bases apart. The CDR3 holds 14 amino acids from the cysteine to the phenylalanine. Of all the DNA, just the CDR3 is kept, 42 bases in frame from base 1.